These T cell receptor beta chains were read from a single sample in a study of blood T cell repertoires in COVID-19. Sequenced by immunoSEQ multiplex PCR; TCRdb stores in-frame clones only, minus some. The sample gives around 170,000 clones, more than 80% of which show up once; 12% is in the top ten. The sequencing sample was made of PBMCs or T cells enriched from blood (not recorded which). These receptors all stem from a man in his fifties or sixties who had recovered from COVID-19. Each CDR3 is given with its conserved first and last residue. The D gene is left open where the match is weak. Clone sizes are given selectively: once, few, many, or a class where the clone is expanded.

D gene,J gene,V gene,clone size,CDR3 protein,CDR3 DNA
-,TRBJ2-3,TRBV28,-,CASSLAGVTDTQYF,TGTGCCAGCAGTTTAGCAGGGGTCACAGATACGCAGTATTTT
-,TRBJ1-5,TRBV2,-,CASSRETVYSNQPQHF,TGTGCCAGCAGTCGGGAGACGGTTTATAGCAATCAGCCCCAGCATTTT
TRBD1,TRBJ1-5,TRBV19,-,CASSTGTGALNQPQHF,TGTGCCAGTAGTACTGGGACAGGGGCTCTCAATCAGCCCCAGCATTTT
TRBD1,TRBJ1-1,TRBV14,few,CASSRFTQGTNTEAFF,TGTGCCAGCAGCCGCTTTACACAGGGGACGAACACTGAAGCTTTCTTT
-,TRBJ1-3,TRBV19,once,CASTRTVGNTIYF,TGTGCCAGTACCCGGACAGTCGGAAACACCATATATTTT
-,TRBJ2-7,TRBV10-3,-,CAISPVHRDYEQYF,TGTGCCATCAGTCCGGTCCACCGCGACTACGAGCAGTACTTC
TRBD1,TRBJ1-1,TRBV7-3,-,CASSLDRGLNTEAFF,TGTGCCAGCAGCTTAGACAGGGGCCTGAACACTGAAGCTTTCTTT
-,TRBJ1-5,TRBV27,-,CASSLSVPGGGQPQHF,TGTGCCAGCAGTTTATCCGTCCCGGGGGGCGGTCAGCCCCAGCATTTT
TRBD2,TRBJ2-1,TRBV7-6,-,CASSLRLAGGRNEQFF,TGTGCCAGCAGCCTTCGACTAGCGGGGGGGCGCAATGAGCAGTTCTTC
TRBD1,TRBJ1-5,TRBV6-6,once,CANGRQGQNQPQHF,TGTGCCAATGGACGACAGGGTCAAAATCAGCCCCAGCATTTT
TRBD1,TRBJ2-2,TRBV11-2,few,CASSPPGQMTGELFF,TGTGCCAGCAGCCCCCCGGGACAGATGACCGGGGAGCTGTTTTTT
-,TRBJ2-3,TRBV5-6,-,CASSLVGLGTDTQYF,TGTGCCAGCAGCTTGGTGGGGCTAGGCACAGATACGCAGTATTTT
-,TRBJ2-3,TRBV2,-,CASSLSPDTQYF,TGTGCCAGCAGCCTCTCTCCAGATACGCAGTATTTT
-,TRBJ1-2,TRBV19,-,CASSIRRQGSYGYTF,TGTGCCAGTAGTATAAGAAGGCAGGGATCCTATGGCTACACCTTC
-,TRBJ1-1,TRBV5-1,-,CASSYGGLTGTEAFF,TGCGCCAGCAGCTATGGGGGTCTGACAGGAACTGAAGCTTTCTTT
TRBD1,TRBJ1-5,TRBV19,-,CASRTGQSQPQHF,TGTGCCAGTAGGACGGGACAGAGTCAGCCCCAGCATTTT
-,TRBJ1-5,TRBV19,-,CASSQLSRGNQPQHF,TGTGCCAGTAGTCAGCTCTCGAGAGGTAATCAGCCCCAGCATTTT
-,TRBJ1-5,TRBV3-1/TRBV3-2,-,CASSQGGGYQPQHF,TGTGCCAGCAGCCAAGGGGGGGGTTATCAGCCCCAGCATTTT
-,TRBJ2-2,TRBV30,-,CAWSPPTGELFF,TGTGCCTGGAGCCCCCCTACCGGGGAGCTGTTTTTT
-,TRBJ1-2,TRBV2,-,CASSPLAGSFYGYTF,TGTGCCAGCAGCCCTCTGGCAGGGTCGTTTTATGGCTACACCTTC
-,TRBJ1-2,TRBV10-2,once,CATLSDLTGLNYGYTF,TGCGCCACCCTTTCGGACTTAACGGGTCTTAACTATGGCTACACCTTC
-,TRBJ1-4,TRBV11-2,few,CASSLSPYPEVDEKLFF,TGTGCCAGCAGCCTTTCACCCTACCCCGAGGTGGATGAAAAACTGTTTTTT
-,TRBJ2-7,TRBV3-1/TRBV3-2,-,CASSSRTLADHEQYF,TGTGCCAGCAGCTCTCGGACTTTAGCGGACCACGAGCAGTACTTC
-,TRBJ2-7,TRBV11-2,-,CASSLQARIYEQYF,TGTGCCAGCAGCTTACAGGCCAGGATCTACGAGCAGTACTTC
-,TRBJ1-4,TRBV5-5,-,CASSWEEGTTTNEKLFF,TGTGCCAGCAGCTGGGAGGAGGGGACGACAACTAATGAAAAACTGTTTTTT
TRBD1,TRBJ2-6,TRBV5-1,-,CASRPQTGGPLSGANVLTF,TGCGCCAGCAGACCACAGACAGGGGGCCCCCTTTCTGGGGCCAACGTCCTGACTTTC
-,TRBJ2-7,TRBV3-1/TRBV3-2,few,CASSRRDVGYEQYF,TGTGCCAGCAGCCGCAGGGATGTCGGCTACGAGCAGTACTTC
-,TRBJ2-7,TRBV9,-,CASSSDRGEQYF,TGTGCCAGCAGCTCCGACAGAGGCGAGCAGTACTTC
-,TRBJ1-1,TRBV4-2,-,CASSQVTGGPEAFF,TGTGCCAGCAGCCAAGTGACAGGCGGCCCTGAAGCTTTCTTT
TRBD1,TRBJ2-7,TRBV7-6,few,CASSLDRGLSYEQYF,TGTGCCAGCAGCTTAGACAGGGGGCTCTCCTACGAGCAGTACTTC
TRBD1,TRBJ2-1,TRBV12-5,-,CASGLTGQGTYNEQFF,TGTGCTAGTGGTTTGACGGGACAGGGGACCTACAATGAGCAGTTCTTC
-,TRBJ2-3,TRBV29-1,-,CSVGAFGPITDTQYF,TGCAGCGTTGGCGCCTTTGGGCCAATCACAGATACGCAGTATTTT
-,TRBJ1-3,TRBV18,-,CASSTPTLDSLSGNTIYF,TGTGCCAGCTCCACACCCACCTTGGACAGTCTCTCTGGAAACACCATATATTTT
-,TRBJ2-3,TRBV3-1/TRBV3-2,-,CASSQNRDLDTDTQYF,TGTGCCAGCAGCCAAAACCGGGACTTGGACACAGATACGCAGTATTTT
TRBD1,TRBJ1-5,TRBV5-4,-,CASSLQGAHQPQHF,TGTGCCAGCAGCTTACAGGGGGCTCATCAGCCCCAGCATTTT
TRBD1,TRBJ1-6,TRBV19,-,CASSAPGGVASPLHF,TGTGCCAGTAGTGCCCCAGGGGGCGTTGCGTCACCCCTCCACTTT
-,TRBJ2-7,TRBV30,-,CAWSLRGYEQYF,TGTGCCTGGAGTCTCAGGGGCTACGAGCAGTACTTC
-,TRBJ1-5,TRBV3-1/TRBV3-2,once,CASSPGSGSNQPQHF,TGTGCCAGCAGCCCCGGTTCGGGAAGCAATCAGCCCCAGCATTTT
-,TRBJ2-3,TRBV27,-,CASSPVVLATDTQYF,TGTGCCAGCAGTCCCGTGGTTCTGGCCACAGATACGCAGTATTTT
TRBD1,TRBJ1-5,TRBV4-1,-,CASSQFRPKDRGIGSNQPQHF,TGCGCCAGCAGCCAATTTCGCCCCAAGGACAGGGGAATTGGGAGCAATCAGCCCCAGCATTTT
-,TRBJ2-7,TRBV27,-,CASSLGRTYEQYF,TGTGCCAGCAGTTTAGGCAGAACCTACGAGCAGTACTTC
TRBD1,TRBJ2-1,TRBV5-4,-,CASRLTGGVLHEQFF,TGTGCCAGCAGGCTGACAGGGGGTGTTCTCCATGAGCAGTTCTTC
-,TRBJ1-2,TRBV4-2,-,CASSQDSGGALNYGYTF,TGTGCCAGCAGCCAAGACTCGGGGGGGGCCCTCAACTATGGCTACACCTTC
-,TRBJ1-1,TRBV5-1,once,CASSLAGYTEAFF,TGCGCCAGCAGCTTGGCAGGTTACACTGAAGCTTTCTTT
TRBD2,TRBJ2-5,TRBV6-1,-,CASSEAVAGGHFPETQYF,TGTGCCAGCAGTGAAGCGGTAGCGGGGGGGCATTTCCCGGAGACCCAGTACTTC
TRBD1,TRBJ2-7,TRBV7-8,-,CASSLGDRGGEQYF,TGTGCCAGCAGCTTAGGTGACAGGGGGGGCGAGCAGTACTTC
-,TRBJ1-1,TRBV11-2,-,CASSQKGGLGETEAFF,TGTGCCAGCAGCCAGAAAGGGGGTTTGGGTGAGACTGAAGCTTTCTTT
-,TRBJ1-5,TRBV11-2,-,CASSSGAAKQPQHF,TGTGCCAGCAGTTCAGGGGCCGCGAAGCAGCCCCAGCATTTT
-,TRBJ2-5,TRBV29-1,-,CSVESRETQYF,TGCAGCGTTGAATCCCGAGAGACCCAGTACTTC
-,TRBJ1-1,TRBV6-5,-,CASSYSTEGYTEAFF,TGTGCCAGCAGTTACTCGACAGAAGGGTACACTGAAGCTTTCTTT
TRBD1,TRBJ2-7,TRBV18,once,CASSPTDRGDYEQYF,TGTGCCAGCTCACCCACGGACAGGGGCGACTACGAGCAGTACTTC
-,TRBJ1-6,TRBV4-3,-,CASSQEDWNSPLHF,TGCGCCAGCAGCCAAGAAGACTGGAATTCACCCCTCCACTTT
-,TRBJ1-1,TRBV30,-,CAWSVGQGKGAFF,TGTGCCTGGAGTGTGGGGCAGGGTAAAGGAGCTTTCTTT
-,TRBJ1-1,TRBV4-2,few,CASSQGGVAEAFF,TGTGCCAGCAGCCAAGGGGGGGTGGCTGAAGCTTTCTTT
-,TRBJ1-5,TRBV18,-,CASSPGSNQPQHF,TGTGCCAGCTCACCCGGTAGCAATCAGCCCCAGCATTTT
-,TRBJ2-5,TRBV18,-,CASSRRQTQETQYF,TGTGCCAGCTCACGGAGACAGACCCAAGAGACCCAGTACTTC
TRBD1,TRBJ1-6,TRBV27,-,CASSLDRGFDSPLHF,TGTGCCAGCAGTCTAGACAGGGGTTTCGATTCACCCCTCCACTTT
TRBD2,TRBJ2-2,TRBV3-1/TRBV3-2,-,CASSQEGSGGPNTGELFF,TGTGCCAGCAGCCAAGAGGGTAGCGGGGGGCCGAACACCGGGGAGCTGTTTTTT